These T cell receptor beta chains were read from a single sample in a study of shared clonotypes between healthy human individuals. This table comes from immunoSEQ multiplex PCR, and its TCRdb copy is limited to in-frame clones, with some not included. The sample carries over a million clones, 95% to 97% recorded once. The sample consisted of naive CD4+ T cells sorted from blood. The receptors were sampled from a man aged 25-40 years in good health. Both conserved end residues are part of each CDR3. Fields, in order: D gene, V gene, CDR3 length, J gene, clone size, CDR3 protein, CDR3 DNA. A D gene is named only where the DNA matches it firmly. A clone size is listed for some rows: how often the clone was seen (once, few, many), or a class if it is expanded.

d_gene: TRBD1; v_gene: TRBV7-9; len: 16; j_gene: TRBJ2-2; abundance: -; CDR3aa: CASSLPGTGFSGELFF; CDR3nt: TGTGCCAGCAGCTTACCCGGGACAGGGTTTTCCGGGGAGCTGTTTTTT
d_gene: -; v_gene: TRBV9; len: 14; j_gene: TRBJ2-3; abundance: -; CDR3aa: CASSVRVEGDTQYF; CDR3nt: TGTGCCAGCAGCGTAAGGGTAGAAGGAGATACGCAGTATTTT
d_gene: -; v_gene: TRBV25-1; len: 16; j_gene: TRBJ2-3; abundance: -; CDR3aa: CASSEGVADYTDTQYF; CDR3nt: TGTGCCAGCAGTGAAGGGGTAGCGGACTACACAGATACGCAGTATTTT
d_gene: -; v_gene: TRBV28; len: 16; j_gene: TRBJ1-2; abundance: -; CDR3aa: CASSSSGLRAPYGYTF; CDR3nt: TGTGCCAGCAGTTCATCCGGACTCAGGGCCCCCTATGGCTACACCTTC
d_gene: TRBD2; v_gene: TRBV7-6; len: 18; j_gene: TRBJ2-4; abundance: -; CDR3aa: CASSLAPGLAGPGDIQYF; CDR3nt: TGTGCCAGCAGCTTAGCTCCGGGACTAGCGGGACCGGGGGACATTCAGTACTTC
d_gene: -; v_gene: TRBV7-3; len: 15; j_gene: TRBJ1-4; abundance: -; CDR3aa: CASSPTGRSGEKLFF; CDR3nt: TGTGCCAGCAGCCCAACAGGGCGGTCGGGTGAAAAACTGTTTTTT
d_gene: TRBD2; v_gene: TRBV29-1; len: 13; j_gene: TRBJ2-7; abundance: -; CDR3aa: CSVDAGGNYEQYF; CDR3nt: TGCAGCGTTGATGCGGGAGGGAACTACGAGCAGTACTTC
d_gene: -; v_gene: TRBV9; len: 20; j_gene: TRBJ2-7; abundance: -; CDR3aa: CASSPESPALGGVSIYEQYF; CDR3nt: TGTGCCAGCAGCCCCGAGAGTCCCGCGTTGGGTGGTGTGTCGATATACGAGCAGTACTTC
d_gene: -; v_gene: TRBV2; len: 16; j_gene: TRBJ1-2; abundance: once; CDR3aa: CASSEALRLAVGGYTF; CDR3nt: TGTGCCAGCAGTGAAGCGCTTCGTTTGGCAGTTGGTGGCTACACCTTC
d_gene: -; v_gene: TRBV19; len: 15; j_gene: TRBJ2-2; abundance: -; CDR3aa: CASSIVPRNTGELFF; CDR3nt: TGTGCCAGTAGTATAGTTCCCCGGAACACCGGGGAGCTGTTTTTT
d_gene: TRBD2; v_gene: TRBV28; len: 16; j_gene: TRBJ2-1; abundance: -; CDR3aa: CASSSLAGGPYNEQFF; CDR3nt: TGTGCCAGCAGTTCCTTAGCGGGAGGTCCGTACAATGAGCAGTTCTTC
d_gene: TRBD1; v_gene: TRBV25-1; len: 16; j_gene: TRBJ1-4; abundance: few; CDR3aa: CASSEYGGTGDEKLFF; CDR3nt: TGTGCCAGCAGTGAATATGGTGGGACAGGGGATGAAAAACTGTTTTTT
d_gene: TRBD1; v_gene: TRBV4-3; len: 17; j_gene: TRBJ1-5; abundance: -; CDR3aa: CASSPYYGQGRNQPQHF; CDR3nt: TGCGCCAGCAGCCCCTACTACGGACAGGGACGCAATCAGCCCCAGCATTTT
d_gene: -; v_gene: TRBV2; len: 14; j_gene: TRBJ1-2; abundance: -; CDR3aa: CASSVIQGTDGYTF; CDR3nt: TGTGCCAGCAGTGTTATTCAGGGGACGGACGGCTACACCTTC
d_gene: TRBD2; v_gene: TRBV7-2; len: 19; j_gene: TRBJ2-2; abundance: -; CDR3aa: CASSLTSGLAGVNTGELFF; CDR3nt: TGTGCCAGCAGCCTGACCTCGGGGTTAGCGGGAGTGAACACCGGGGAGCTGTTTTTT
d_gene: -; v_gene: TRBV10-2; len: 18; j_gene: TRBJ2-7; abundance: -; CDR3aa: CASSDIGDRGLAAYEQYF; CDR3nt: TGCGCCAGCAGTGATATCGGGGACAGGGGACTAGCGGCCTACGAGCAGTACTTC
d_gene: -; v_gene: TRBV5-5; len: 13; j_gene: TRBJ1-1; abundance: -; CDR3aa: CASSFATDTEAFF; CDR3nt: TGTGCCAGCAGCTTTGCGACAGACACTGAAGCTTTCTTT
d_gene: TRBD2; v_gene: TRBV5-4; len: 16; j_gene: TRBJ2-3; abundance: -; CDR3aa: CASSFGLAGVTDTQYF; CDR3nt: TGTGCCAGCAGTTTTGGACTAGCGGGAGTCACAGATACGCAGTATTTT
d_gene: TRBD1; v_gene: TRBV4-1; len: 15; j_gene: TRBJ2-3; abundance: -; CDR3aa: CASRTGTGGGDTQYF; CDR3nt: TGCGCCAGCAGGACGGGGACAGGGGGCGGAGATACGCAGTATTTT
d_gene: -; v_gene: TRBV19; len: 13; j_gene: TRBJ2-3; abundance: -; CDR3aa: CASSIDWADTQYF; CDR3nt: TGTGCCAGTAGTATAGATTGGGCCGATACGCAGTATTTT
d_gene: -; v_gene: TRBV10-3; len: 12; j_gene: TRBJ1-5; abundance: -; CDR3aa: CAISESLVPQHF; CDR3nt: TGTGCCATCAGTGAGTCTTTAGTGCCCCAGCATTTT
d_gene: -; v_gene: TRBV29-1; len: 12; j_gene: TRBJ2-3; abundance: -; CDR3aa: CSCLELTDTQYF; CDR3nt: TGCAGCTGCTTGGAGTTAACAGATACGCAGTATTTT
d_gene: -; v_gene: TRBV19; len: 15; j_gene: TRBJ1-5; abundance: -; CDR3aa: CASSIGGWGNQPQHF; CDR3nt: TGTGCCAGTAGTATCGGGGGATGGGGCAATCAGCCCCAGCATTTT
d_gene: TRBD1; v_gene: TRBV18; len: 15; j_gene: TRBJ1-3; abundance: -; CDR3aa: CASSEDRGFGNTIYF; CDR3nt: TGTGCCAGCTCAGAGGACAGGGGCTTTGGAAACACCATATATTTT
d_gene: -; v_gene: TRBV25-1; len: 11; j_gene: TRBJ1-1; abundance: -; CDR3aa: CASSRRGEAFF; CDR3nt: TGTGCCAGCAGTAGGAGAGGTGAAGCTTTCTTT
d_gene: TRBD2; v_gene: TRBV7-9; len: 17; j_gene: TRBJ2-3; abundance: few; CDR3aa: CASSQLGGELVGDTQYF; CDR3nt: TGTGCCAGCAGCCAACTCGGGGGGGAGTTAGTCGGAGATACGCAGTATTTT
d_gene: -; v_gene: TRBV5-4; len: 14; j_gene: TRBJ1-1; abundance: -; CDR3aa: CASSREVVGTEAFF; CDR3nt: TGTGCCAGCAGCAGGGAAGTGGTGGGCACTGAAGCTTTCTTT
d_gene: -; v_gene: TRBV28; len: 15; j_gene: TRBJ1-1; abundance: -; CDR3aa: CASSPRGLPNTEAFF; CDR3nt: TGTGCCAGCAGTCCTCGGGGGCTACCCAACACTGAAGCTTTCTTT
d_gene: -; v_gene: TRBV7-9; len: 16; j_gene: TRBJ2-7; abundance: -; CDR3aa: CASSQGPQRSTYEQYF; CDR3nt: TGTGCCAGCAGCCAAGGACCACAGAGATCAACCTACGAGCAGTACTTC
d_gene: TRBD1; v_gene: TRBV18; len: 15; j_gene: TRBJ2-2; abundance: -; CDR3aa: CASVTGGLHTGELFF; CDR3nt: TGTGCCAGCGTCACAGGGGGCTTGCACACCGGGGAGCTGTTTTTT
d_gene: TRBD2; v_gene: TRBV25-1; len: 15; j_gene: TRBJ2-7; abundance: -; CDR3aa: CASSVTSGSMDEQYF; CDR3nt: TGTGCCAGCAGTGTCACTAGCGGGAGCATGGACGAGCAGTACTTC
d_gene: TRBD2; v_gene: TRBV5-1; len: 14; j_gene: TRBJ2-1; abundance: -; CDR3aa: CASTASGSWNEQFF; CDR3nt: TGCGCCAGCACGGCTAGCGGGAGTTGGAATGAGCAGTTCTTC
d_gene: TRBD1; v_gene: TRBV18; len: 18; j_gene: TRBJ2-6; abundance: -; CDR3aa: CASSPRQGLASGANVLTF; CDR3nt: TGTGCCAGCTCACCACGACAGGGCTTGGCCTCTGGGGCCAACGTCCTGACTTTC
d_gene: TRBD1; v_gene: TRBV18; len: 15; j_gene: TRBJ2-6; abundance: -; CDR3aa: CASSPKAGGGNVLTF; CDR3nt: TGTGCCAGCTCACCAAAGGCAGGGGGTGGCAACGTCCTGACTTTC
d_gene: TRBD1; v_gene: TRBV18; len: 15; j_gene: TRBJ1-1; abundance: -; CDR3aa: CASSPPSGGNTEAFF; CDR3nt: TGTGCCAGCTCACCACCGTCAGGGGGGAACACTGAAGCTTTCTTT
d_gene: -; v_gene: TRBV11-2; len: 16; j_gene: TRBJ2-7; abundance: once; CDR3aa: CASSLEWGRGSYEQYF; CDR3nt: TGTGCCAGCAGCTTAGAATGGGGGCGCGGATCCTACGAGCAGTACTTC
d_gene: TRBD2; v_gene: TRBV29-1; len: 13; j_gene: TRBJ2-7; abundance: -; CDR3aa: CSALAGSSYEQYF; CDR3nt: TGCAGCGCACTAGCGGGCAGCTCCTACGAGCAGTACTTC
d_gene: -; v_gene: TRBV7-9; len: 11; j_gene: TRBJ2-5; abundance: -; CDR3aa: CASSSTQTQYF; CDR3nt: TGTGCCAGCAGCTCTACACAGACCCAGTACTTC
d_gene: -; v_gene: TRBV19; len: 15; j_gene: TRBJ1-2; abundance: once; CDR3aa: CASSLLGAAKGGYTF; CDR3nt: TGTGCCAGTAGTCTCCTCGGGGCAGCGAAGGGTGGCTACACCTTC
d_gene: TRBD1; v_gene: TRBV18; len: 16; j_gene: TRBJ1-5; abundance: -; CDR3aa: CASSPTQGGVGQPQHF; CDR3nt: TGTGCCAGCTCACCGACCCAGGGGGGGGTCGGTCAGCCCCAGCATTTT
d_gene: TRBD1; v_gene: TRBV5-1; len: 14; j_gene: TRBJ2-3; abundance: -; CDR3aa: CASRRTDRAMTQYF; CDR3nt: TGCGCCAGCAGACGTACCGACAGGGCGATGACTCAGTATTTT
d_gene: -; v_gene: TRBV20-1; len: 11; j_gene: TRBJ2-3; abundance: -; CDR3aa: CSATRADTQYF; CDR3nt: TGCAGTGCTACCAGAGCCGATACGCAGTATTTT
d_gene: TRBD1; v_gene: TRBV7-6; len: 15; j_gene: TRBJ2-7; abundance: -; CDR3aa: CASSSLPGQNYEQYF; CDR3nt: TGTGCCAGCAGCTCACTGCCGGGACAGAATTACGAGCAGTACTTC
d_gene: TRBD1; v_gene: TRBV2; len: 14; j_gene: TRBJ2-7; abundance: -; CDR3aa: CATQDRGTSDEQYF; CDR3nt: TGTGCCACTCAGGACAGGGGGACAAGCGACGAGCAGTACTTC
d_gene: -; v_gene: TRBV2; len: 12; j_gene: TRBJ2-7; abundance: -; CDR3aa: CASSEVPPEQYF; CDR3nt: TGTGCCAGCAGTGAAGTCCCGCCCGAGCAGTACTTC
d_gene: -; v_gene: TRBV5-8; len: 16; j_gene: TRBJ2-3; abundance: once; CDR3aa: CASSLGSSGSTDTQYF; CDR3nt: TGTGCCAGCAGCTTAGGGTCTAGTGGGAGTACAGATACGCAGTATTTT
d_gene: -; v_gene: TRBV5-1; len: 16; j_gene: TRBJ1-1; abundance: -; CDR3aa: CASSLSGSPLNTEAFF; CDR3nt: TGCGCCAGCAGCTTGTCCGGTTCACCGCTGAACACTGAAGCTTTCTTT
d_gene: -; v_gene: TRBV5-1; len: 13; j_gene: TRBJ2-1; abundance: -; CDR3aa: CASSLRGRDEQFF; CDR3nt: TGCGCCAGCAGCTTGCGAGGGCGGGATGAGCAGTTCTTC
d_gene: -; v_gene: TRBV7-6; len: 14; j_gene: TRBJ2-7; abundance: once; CDR3aa: CASSLSSASYEQYF; CDR3nt: TGTGCCAGCAGCTTAAGTAGCGCCTCCTACGAGCAGTACTTC
d_gene: -; v_gene: TRBV18; len: 15; j_gene: TRBJ2-5; abundance: -; CDR3aa: CASSPVRAEQETQYF; CDR3nt: TGTGCCAGCTCACCGGTCAGGGCAGAACAAGAGACCCAGTACTTC
d_gene: TRBD1; v_gene: TRBV9; len: 17; j_gene: TRBJ1-1; abundance: -; CDR3aa: CASSALQGAAGGAEAFF; CDR3nt: TGTGCCAGCAGCGCCTTGCAGGGGGCCGCCGGAGGGGCTGAAGCTTTCTTT
d_gene: -; v_gene: TRBV9; len: 12; j_gene: TRBJ2-2; abundance: -; CDR3aa: CASSPHTGELFF; CDR3nt: TGTGCCAGCAGCCCCCACACCGGGGAGCTGTTTTTT
d_gene: -; v_gene: TRBV9; len: 16; j_gene: TRBJ2-1; abundance: -; CDR3aa: CASSAGLSLIYNEQFF; CDR3nt: TGTGCCAGCAGCGCGGGACTCTCCCTTATATACAATGAGCAGTTCTTC